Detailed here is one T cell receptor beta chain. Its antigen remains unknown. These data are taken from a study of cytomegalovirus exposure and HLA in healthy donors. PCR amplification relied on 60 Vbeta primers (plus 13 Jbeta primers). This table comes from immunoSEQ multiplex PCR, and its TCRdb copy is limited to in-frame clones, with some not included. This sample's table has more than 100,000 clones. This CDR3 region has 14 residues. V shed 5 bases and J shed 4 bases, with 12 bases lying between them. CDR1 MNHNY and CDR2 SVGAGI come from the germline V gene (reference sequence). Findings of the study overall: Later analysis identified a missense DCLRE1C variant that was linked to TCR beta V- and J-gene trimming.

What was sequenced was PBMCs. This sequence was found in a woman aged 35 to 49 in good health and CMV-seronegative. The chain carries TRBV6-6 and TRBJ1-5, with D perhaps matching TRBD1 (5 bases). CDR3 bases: TGTGCCAGCAGTAATTTTGGGGGGAATCAGCCCCAGCATTTT. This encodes CASSNFGGNQPQHF.